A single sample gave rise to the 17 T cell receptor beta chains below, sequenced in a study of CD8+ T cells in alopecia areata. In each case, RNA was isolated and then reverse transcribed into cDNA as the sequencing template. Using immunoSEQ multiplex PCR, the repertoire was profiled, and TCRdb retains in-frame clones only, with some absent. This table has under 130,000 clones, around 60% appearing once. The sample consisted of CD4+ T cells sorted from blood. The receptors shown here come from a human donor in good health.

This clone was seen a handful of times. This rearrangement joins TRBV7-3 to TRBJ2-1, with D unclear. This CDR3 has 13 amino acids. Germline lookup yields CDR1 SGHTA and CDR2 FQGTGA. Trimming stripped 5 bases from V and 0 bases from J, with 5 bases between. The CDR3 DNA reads TGTGCCAGCAGCCCCAGCTCCTACAATGAGCAGTTCTTC. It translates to CASSPSSYNEQFF.

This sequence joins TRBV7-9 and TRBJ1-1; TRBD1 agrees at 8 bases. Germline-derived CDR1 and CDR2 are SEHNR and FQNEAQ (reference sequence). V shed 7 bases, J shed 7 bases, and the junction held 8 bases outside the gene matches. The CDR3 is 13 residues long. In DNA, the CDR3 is TGTGCCAGCACCAGGACAGGGAGGAGTGAAGCTTTCTTT. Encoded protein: CASTRTGRSEAFF. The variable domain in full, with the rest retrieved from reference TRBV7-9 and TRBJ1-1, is DTGVSQNPRHKITKRGQNVTFRCDPISEHNRLYWYRQTLGQGPEFLTYFQNEAQLEKSRLLSDRFSAERPKGSFSTLEIQRTEQGDSAMYLCASTRTGRSEAFFGQGTRLTVV.

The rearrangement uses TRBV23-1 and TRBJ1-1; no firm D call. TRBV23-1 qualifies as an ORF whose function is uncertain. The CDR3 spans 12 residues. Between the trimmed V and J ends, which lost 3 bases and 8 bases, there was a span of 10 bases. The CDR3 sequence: CASSQDRGEAFF. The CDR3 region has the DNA TGCGCCAGCAGTCAGGACCGGGGAGAAGCTTTCTTT.

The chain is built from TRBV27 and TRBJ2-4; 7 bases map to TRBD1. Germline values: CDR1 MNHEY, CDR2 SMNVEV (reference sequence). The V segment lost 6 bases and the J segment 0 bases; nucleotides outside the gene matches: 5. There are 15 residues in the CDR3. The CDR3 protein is CASRRTGLAKNIQYF. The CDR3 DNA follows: TGTGCCAGCAGACGGACAGGACTAGCCAAAAACATTCAGTACTTC.

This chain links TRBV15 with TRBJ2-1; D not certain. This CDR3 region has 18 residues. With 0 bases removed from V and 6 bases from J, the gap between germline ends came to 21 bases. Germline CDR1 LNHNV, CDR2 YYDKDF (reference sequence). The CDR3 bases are TGTGCCACCAGCAGAGATCCGGTTTCGGTAGGGATCCGCAATGAGCAGTTCTTC. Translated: CATSRDPVSVGIRNEQFF.

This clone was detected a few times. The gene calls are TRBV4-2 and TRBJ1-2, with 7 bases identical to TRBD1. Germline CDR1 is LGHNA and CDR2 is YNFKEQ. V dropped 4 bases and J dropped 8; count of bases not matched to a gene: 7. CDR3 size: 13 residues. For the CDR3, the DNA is TGTGCCAGCAGCCCACGACAGGGTGGAGGCTACACCTTC. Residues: CASSPRQGGGYTF.

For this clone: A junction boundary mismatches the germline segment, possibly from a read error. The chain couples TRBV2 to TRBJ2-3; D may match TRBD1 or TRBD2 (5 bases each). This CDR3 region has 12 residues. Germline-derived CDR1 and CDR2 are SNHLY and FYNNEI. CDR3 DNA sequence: TGTGCCAGCAGTTTAGAGGGGCTCACCGTGCATTTT. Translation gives CASSLEGLTVHF. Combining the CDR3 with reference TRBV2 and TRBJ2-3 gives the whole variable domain EPEVTQTPSHQVTQMGQEVILRCVPISNHLYFYWYRQILGQKVEFLVSFYNNEISEKSEIFDDQFSVERPDGSNFTLKIRSTKLEDSAMYFCASSLEGLTVHFGPGTRLTVL.

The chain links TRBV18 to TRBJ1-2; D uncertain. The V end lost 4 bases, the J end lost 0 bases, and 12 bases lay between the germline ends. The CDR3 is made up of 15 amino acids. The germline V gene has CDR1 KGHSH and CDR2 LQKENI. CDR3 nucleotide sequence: TGTGCCAGCTCACGGGCGGATTCAGCTAACTATGGCTACACCTTC. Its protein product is CASSRADSANYGYTF.

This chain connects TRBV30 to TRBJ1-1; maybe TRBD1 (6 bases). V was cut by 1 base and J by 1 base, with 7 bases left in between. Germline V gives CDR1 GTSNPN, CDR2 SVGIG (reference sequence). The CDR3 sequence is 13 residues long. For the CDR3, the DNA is TGTGCCTGGAGTGAGGACAGGAACACTGAAGCTTTCTTT. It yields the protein CAWSEDRNTEAFF.

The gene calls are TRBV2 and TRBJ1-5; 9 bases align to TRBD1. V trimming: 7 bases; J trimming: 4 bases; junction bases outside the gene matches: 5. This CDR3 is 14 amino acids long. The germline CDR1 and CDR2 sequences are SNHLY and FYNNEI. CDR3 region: CASTGTGPNQPQHF. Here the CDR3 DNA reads TGTGCCAGCACCGGGACAGGGCCAAATCAGCCCCAGCATTTT.

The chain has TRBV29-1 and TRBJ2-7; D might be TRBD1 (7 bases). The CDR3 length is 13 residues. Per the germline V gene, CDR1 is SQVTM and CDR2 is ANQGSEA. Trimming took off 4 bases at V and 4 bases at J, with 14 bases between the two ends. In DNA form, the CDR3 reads TGCAGCGTTGGTGGAGGGGGCCGGTACGAGCAGTACTTC. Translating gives CSVGGGGRYEQYF.

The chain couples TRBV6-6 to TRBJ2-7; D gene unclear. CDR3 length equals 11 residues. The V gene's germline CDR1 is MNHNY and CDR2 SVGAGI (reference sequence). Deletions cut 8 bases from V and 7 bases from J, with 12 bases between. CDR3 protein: CASGQSREQYF. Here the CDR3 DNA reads TGTGCCAGCGGGCAAAGTCGGGAGCAGTACTTC.

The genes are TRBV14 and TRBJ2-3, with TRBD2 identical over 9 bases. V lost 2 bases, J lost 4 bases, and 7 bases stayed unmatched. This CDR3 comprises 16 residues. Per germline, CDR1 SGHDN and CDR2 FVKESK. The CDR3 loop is CASSQSGLAKADTQYF. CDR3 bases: TGTGCCAGCAGCCAATCGGGACTAGCCAAGGCAGATACGCAGTATTTT. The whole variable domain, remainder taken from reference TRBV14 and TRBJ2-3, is EAGVTQFPSHSVIEKGQTVTLRCDPISGHDNLYWYRRVMGKEIKFLLHFVKESKQDESGMPNNRFLAERTGGTYSTLKVQPAELEDSGVYFCASSQSGLAKADTQYFGPGTRLTVL.

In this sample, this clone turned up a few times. In nucleotides, the CDR3 is TGTGCCAGCAGCTTAGTCAGGGCCTCTGGAAACACCATATATTTT. This translates into CASSLVRASGNTIYF. The J gene is TRBJ1-3, the V gene TRBV7-2; a weak D match, TRBD1 (5 bases). Germline CDR1 is SGHTA and CDR2 is FQGNSA. The CDR3 loop spans 15 amino acids. Trimming left V 1 base short and J 0 bases short, with 7 bases between.

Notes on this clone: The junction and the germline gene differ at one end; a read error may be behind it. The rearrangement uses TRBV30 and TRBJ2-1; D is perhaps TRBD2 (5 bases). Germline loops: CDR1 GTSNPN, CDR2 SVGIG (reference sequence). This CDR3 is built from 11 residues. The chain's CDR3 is CAWASYHEQFF. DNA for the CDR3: TGTGCCTGGGCTAGCTACCATGAGCAGTTCTTC.

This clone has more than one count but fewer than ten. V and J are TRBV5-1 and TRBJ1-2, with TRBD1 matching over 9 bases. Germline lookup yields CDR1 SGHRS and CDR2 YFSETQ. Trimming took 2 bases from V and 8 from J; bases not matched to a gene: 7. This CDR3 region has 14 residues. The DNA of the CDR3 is TGCGCCAGCAGCTTTGGGACAGGGAAGGACGGCTACACCTTC. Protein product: CASSFGTGKDGYTF.

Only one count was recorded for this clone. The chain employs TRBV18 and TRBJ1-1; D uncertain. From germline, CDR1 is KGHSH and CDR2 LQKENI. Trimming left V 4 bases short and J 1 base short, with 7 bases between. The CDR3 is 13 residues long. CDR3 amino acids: CASSLQKNTEAFF. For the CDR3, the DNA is TGTGCCAGCTCACTGCAAAAGAACACTGAAGCTTTCTTT.